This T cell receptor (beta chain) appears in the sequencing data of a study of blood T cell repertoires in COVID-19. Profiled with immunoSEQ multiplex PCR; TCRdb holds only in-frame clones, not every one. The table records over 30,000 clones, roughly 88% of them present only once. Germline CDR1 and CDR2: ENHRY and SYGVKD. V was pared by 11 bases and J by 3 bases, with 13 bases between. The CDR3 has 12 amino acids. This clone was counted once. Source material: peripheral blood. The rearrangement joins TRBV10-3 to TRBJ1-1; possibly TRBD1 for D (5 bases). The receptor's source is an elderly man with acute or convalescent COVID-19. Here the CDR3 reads CAAGESYTEAFF. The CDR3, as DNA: TGTGCCGCGGGGGAGTCATACACTGAAGCTTTCTTT.